The 19 T cell receptor beta chains in this list originate from one sample, sequenced in a study of cytomegalovirus exposure and HLA in healthy donors. The PCR ran on 60 Vbeta and 13 Jbeta primers. The table came from immunoSEQ multiplex PCR; TCRdb's copy has only in-frame clones and leaves some out. The clone table shows approximately 40,000 clones, with the ten largest holding approximately 1.8%. The sample taken for sequencing was PBMCs. The source of these receptors is a woman aged 25-40 years in good health and CMV-seronegative.

In the case of this clone: Other DNA sequences within the sample encode an identical CDR3. The chain combines TRBV7-2 with TRBJ1-2; 12 nucleotides match TRBD1. With V trimmed by 6 bases and J by 5 bases, 4 bases remained unmatched. This CDR3 spans 14 amino acids. Germline CDR1 SGHTA, CDR2 FQGNSA. The CDR3 loop reads CASSSGQGAYGYTF. CDR3 nucleotide sequence: TGTGCCAGCAGTTCGGGACAGGGGGCATATGGCTACACCTTC.

V is TRBV6-1 and J is TRBJ2-7; 9 nucleotides agree with TRBD2. J lost 3 bases, V lost 3 bases, and 6 bases had no gene match. This CDR3 comprises 15 residues. Per germline, CDR1 MNHNS and CDR2 SASEGT. CDR3 protein: CASSEEVSGSYEQYF. Written as DNA, the CDR3 is TGTGCCAGCAGTGAGGAGGTTAGCGGGAGCTACGAGCAGTACTTC.

The rearrangement links TRBV4-3 to TRBJ2-1; tentative D call: TRBD2 (5 bases). The CDR3 has 17 amino acids. Germline CDR1 and CDR2: LGHNA and YSLEER. V dropped 0 bases and J dropped 1 base, with 13 bases sitting between them. The CDR3 nucleotides read TGCGCCAGCAGCCAAGAGGGGTCCGGGGATTCCTACAATGAGCAGTTCTTC. Its translation: CASSQEGSGDSYNEQFF.

The rearrangement links TRBV6-5 to TRBJ2-7; possibly TRBD1 for D (7 bases). The ends were cut back, 6 bases at V and 9 bases at J, with 18 bases in the middle. Germline V lookup: CDR1 MNHEY, CDR2 SVGAGI. The CDR3 has 13 amino acids. CDR3 DNA: TGTGCCAGCAGCCCCCGGAGGGGGCGCGTGCAGTACTTC. Translation gives CASSPRRGRVQYF.

The genes are TRBV5-1 and TRBJ2-5; TRBD1 agrees at 7 bases. J lost 4 bases, V lost 1 base, and 7 bases had no gene match. In germline, CDR1 is SGHRS, CDR2 YFSETQ. The CDR3 contains 15 residues. The CDR3 region is CASSLRSGDRETQYF. The CDR3 bases are TGCGCCAGCAGCTTGCGGTCAGGGGACAGAGAGACCCAGTACTTC.

The V gene is TRBV29-1, the J gene TRBJ1-1; possible D gene TRBD1, 5 bases. This CDR3 has 13 residues. V was trimmed by 3 bases and J by 0 bases, leaving 8 bases between them. Germline values: CDR1 SQVTM, CDR2 ANQGSEA. Here the CDR3 reads CSVDRVMNTEAFF. CDR3 DNA: TGCAGCGTTGACAGGGTTATGAACACTGAAGCTTTCTTT.

CDR3 sequence reads: CASTLGTGKKLFF. DNA of the CDR3: TGTGCCAGTACCCTCGGGACAGGGAAAAAACTGTTTTTT. The V and J genes are TRBV19 and TRBJ1-4, with 9 bases lining up with TRBD1. Germline V gives CDR1 LNHDA, CDR2 SQIVND (reference sequence). The CDR3 is 13 residues long. Trimming took 7 bases from V and 9 from J; bases not matched to a gene: 6.

The V gene is TRBV28, the J gene TRBJ2-7; maybe TRBD1 (5 bases). V lost 3 bases and J lost 2, with 20 bases in between. CDR1 and CDR2 from the germline V gene are MDHEN and SYDVKM. The CDR3 extends over 17 amino acids. The CDR3 protein is CASSFHSFRQTTYEQYF. The CDR3 region has the DNA TGTGCCAGCAGTTTTCACTCTTTCCGACAGACAACCTACGAGCAGTACTTC. The full variable domain, its missing parts supplied by reference TRBV28 and TRBJ2-7, is DVKVTQSSRYLVKRTGEKVFLECVQDMDHENMFWYRQDPGLGLRLIYFSYDVKMKEKGDIPEGYSVSREKKERFSLILESASTNQTSMYLCASSFHSFRQTTYEQYFGPGTRLTVT.

The V gene is TRBV7-2, the J gene TRBJ1-4, with D perhaps TRBD1 (6 bases). The V end was cut by 5 bases, the J end by 12 bases, with 13 bases between. The germline V gene has CDR1 SGHTA and CDR2 FQGNSA. CDR3 size: 12 residues. CDR3 loop: CASSVTGLQLFF. The CDR3 coding sequence is TGTGCCAGCAGCGTCACAGGGTTGCAACTGTTTTTT. Based on the CDR3 plus reference TRBV7-2 and TRBJ1-4, the full variable domain is GAGVSQSPSNKVTEKGKDVELRCDPISGHTALYWYRQSLGQGLEFLIYFQGNSAPDKSGLPSDRFSAERTGGSVSTLTIQRTQQEDSAVYLCASSVTGLQLFFGSGTQLSVL.

The chain recombines TRBV4-1 with TRBJ2-1; the match to TRBD2 covers 12 bases. CDR1 is MGHRA, CDR2 YSYEKL, per germline. The length of the CDR3 is 17 residues. Trimming took 3 bases from V and 3 from J; bases not matched to a gene: 6. The CDR3 nucleotides are TGCGCCAGCAGCCATGTTCTAGCGGGAGGGCTCTACAATGAGCAGTTCTTC. Amino acids: CASSHVLAGGLYNEQFF.

The chain employs TRBV28 and TRBJ1-1, with D uncertain. Deletions cut 2 bases from V and 7 bases from J, with 8 bases between. In germline, CDR1 is MDHEN, CDR2 SYDVKM. The CDR3 contains 12 residues. The CDR3 DNA reads TGTGCCAGCAGTTTAGCCGGAGGTGAAGCTTTCTTT. Protein product: CASSLAGGEAFF. The whole variable domain, filled in from reference TRBV28 and TRBJ1-1, reads DVKVTQSSRYLVKRTGEKVFLECVQDMDHENMFWYRQDPGLGLRLIYFSYDVKMKEKGDIPEGYSVSREKKERFSLILESASTNQTSMYLCASSLAGGEAFFGQGTRLTVV.

J is TRBJ2-1 and V is TRBV19, with TRBD2 identical over 8 bases. This CDR3 region has 15 residues. V lost 4 bases, J lost 0 bases, and 2 bases stayed unmatched. Germline V lookup: CDR1 LNHDA, CDR2 SQIVND (reference sequence). CDR3 in DNA: TGTGCCAGTAGTAGCAGCGGGAGCTCCTACAATGAGCAGTTCTTC. Translated, it gives CASSSSGSSYNEQFF.

The rearrangement links TRBV30 to TRBJ2-7; 8 bases line up with TRBD1. Unmatched junction bases numbered 9, after V lost 5 bases and J lost 9 bases. The CDR3 runs to 12 residues. CDR1 is GTSNPN and CDR2 is SVGIG in the germline V gene (reference sequence). This CDR3 is CAWDHGQGGQYF. CDR3 sequence (DNA): TGTGCCTGGGACCACGGACAGGGAGGGCAGTACTTC.

The chain recombines TRBV9 with TRBJ2-1; a possible D gene is TRBD2 (5 bases). The germline V gene encodes CDR1 SGDLS and CDR2 YYNGEE. The CDR3 runs to 16 residues. The V and J ends lost 5 bases and 2 bases respectively, with 17 bases between them. CDR3 loop: CASSDSSSLAYNEQFF. DNA for the CDR3: TGTGCCAGCAGTGACTCTAGCTCATTAGCCTACAATGAGCAGTTCTTC.

V and J are TRBV5-4 and TRBJ2-7; TRBD1 aligns across 8 bases. Germline V gives CDR1 SGHNT, CDR2 YYREEE (reference sequence). V lost 4 bases and J lost 0; bases outside the gene matches: 6. The CDR3 loop spans 15 amino acids. CDR3 in DNA: TGTGCCAGCAGCCGGGACAGGACAGTCTCCTACGAGCAGTACTTC. Amino acids: CASSRDRTVSYEQYF.

The CDR3 loop is CSVITSGGSYNEQFF. CDR3 coding DNA: TGCAGCGTTATCACTAGCGGGGGCTCCTACAATGAGCAGTTCTTC. The chain employs TRBV29-1 and TRBJ2-1, with 11 bases fitting TRBD2. This CDR3 has 15 residues. Germline V gives CDR1 SQVTM, CDR2 ANQGSEA. J was trimmed by 0 bases and V by 5 bases; bases with no gene match: 3.

The V and J genes are TRBV28 and TRBJ2-7; unclear D gene. The germline gives CDR1 MDHEN, CDR2 SYDVKM. The CDR3 runs to 11 residues. Between the trimmed V and J ends, which lost 4 bases and 7 bases, there was a span of 8 bases. CDR3 nucleotides: TGTGCCAGCAGTTCGATGCGGGAGCAGTACTTC. Its translation: CASSSMREQYF.

This chain links TRBV19 with TRBJ2-1; 8 bases match TRBD2. This CDR3 has 15 amino acids. V was clipped by 2 bases and J by 5 bases; unmatched bases: 5. The germline CDR1 and CDR2 sequences are LNHDA and SQIVND (reference sequence). The CDR3 loop is CASSIRREADNEQFF. In DNA form, the CDR3 reads TGTGCCAGTAGTATAAGGCGGGAGGCCGACAATGAGCAGTTCTTC.

The chain recombines TRBV7-6 with TRBJ2-7; 7 nucleotides match TRBD1. Germline V gene sequence: CDR1 SGHVS, CDR2 FNYEAQ. After removal of 5 bases from V and 3 bases from J, the junction contained 10 bases not matched to a gene. This CDR3 is built from 15 residues. CDR3 loop: CASSPRTGGNYEQYF. CDR3 DNA: TGTGCCAGCAGCCCCCGGACAGGTGGAAACTACGAGCAGTACTTC.